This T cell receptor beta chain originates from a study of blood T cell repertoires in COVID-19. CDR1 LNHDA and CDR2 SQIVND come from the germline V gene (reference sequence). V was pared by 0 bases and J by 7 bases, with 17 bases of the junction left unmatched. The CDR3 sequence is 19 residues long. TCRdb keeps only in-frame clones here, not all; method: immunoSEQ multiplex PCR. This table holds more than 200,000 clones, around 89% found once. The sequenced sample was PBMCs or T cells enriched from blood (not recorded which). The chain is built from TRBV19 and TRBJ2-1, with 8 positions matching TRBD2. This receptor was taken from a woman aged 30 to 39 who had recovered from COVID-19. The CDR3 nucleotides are TGTGCCAGTAGTATAGATACTAGCGGAAATACCCGTCGGGTAAATGAGCAGTTCTTC. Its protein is CASSIDTSGNTRRVNEQFF. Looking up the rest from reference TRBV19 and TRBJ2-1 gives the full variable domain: DGGITQSPKYLFRKEGQNVTLSCEQNLNHDAMYWYRQDPGQGLRLIYYSQIVNDFQKGDIAEGYSVSREKKESFPLTVTSAQKNPTAFYLCASSIDTSGNTRRVNEQFFGPGTRLTVL.